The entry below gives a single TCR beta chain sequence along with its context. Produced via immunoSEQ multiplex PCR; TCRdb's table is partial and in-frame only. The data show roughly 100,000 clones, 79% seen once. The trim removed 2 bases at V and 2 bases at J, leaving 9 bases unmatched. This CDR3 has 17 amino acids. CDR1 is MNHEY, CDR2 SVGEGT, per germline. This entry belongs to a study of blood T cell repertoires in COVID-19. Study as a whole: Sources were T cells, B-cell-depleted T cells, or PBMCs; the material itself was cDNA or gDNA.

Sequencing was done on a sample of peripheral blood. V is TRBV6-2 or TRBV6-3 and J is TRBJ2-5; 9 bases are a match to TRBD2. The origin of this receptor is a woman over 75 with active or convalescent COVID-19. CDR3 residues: CASSYGLAGRAQETQYF. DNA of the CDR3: TGTGCCAGCAGTTACGGCCTAGCGGGACGCGCTCAAGAGACCCAGTACTTC.